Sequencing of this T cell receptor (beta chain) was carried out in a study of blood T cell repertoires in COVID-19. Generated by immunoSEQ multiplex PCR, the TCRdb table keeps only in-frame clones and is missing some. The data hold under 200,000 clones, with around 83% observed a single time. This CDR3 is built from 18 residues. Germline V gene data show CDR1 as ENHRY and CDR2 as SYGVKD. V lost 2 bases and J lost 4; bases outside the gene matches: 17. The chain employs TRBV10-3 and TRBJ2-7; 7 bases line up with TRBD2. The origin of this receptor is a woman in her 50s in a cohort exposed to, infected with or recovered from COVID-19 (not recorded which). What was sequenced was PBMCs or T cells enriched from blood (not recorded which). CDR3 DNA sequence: TGTGCCATCAGTGAGCCCGACGCGGGGGAACAGGTGAAGTACGAGCAGTACTTC. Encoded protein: CAISEPDAGEQVKYEQYF.